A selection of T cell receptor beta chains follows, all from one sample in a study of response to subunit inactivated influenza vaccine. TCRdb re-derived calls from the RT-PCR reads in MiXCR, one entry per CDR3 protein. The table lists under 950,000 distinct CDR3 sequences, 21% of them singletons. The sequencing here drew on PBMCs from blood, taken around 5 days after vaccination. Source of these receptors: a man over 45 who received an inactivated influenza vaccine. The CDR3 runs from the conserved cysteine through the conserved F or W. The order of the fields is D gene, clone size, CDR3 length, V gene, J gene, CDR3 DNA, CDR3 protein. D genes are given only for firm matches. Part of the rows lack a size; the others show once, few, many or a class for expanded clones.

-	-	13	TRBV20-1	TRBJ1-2	TGCAGTGCTAGCCCCCCGGGGTTCTATGGCTACACCTTC	CSASPPGFYGYTF
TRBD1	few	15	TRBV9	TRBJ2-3	TGTGCCAGCAGCGTAGGGACAGGGGTCCGTGATACGCAGTATTTT	CASSVGTGVRDTQYF
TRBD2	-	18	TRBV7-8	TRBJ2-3	TGTGCCAGCAGCTTATACCGGTCTAGCGGGATCGGTACAGATACGCAGTATTTT	CASSLYRSSGIGTDTQYF
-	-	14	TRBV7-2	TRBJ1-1	TGTGCCAGCAGGAACACGGTCTTTGACACTGAAGCTTTCTTT	CASRNTVFDTEAFF
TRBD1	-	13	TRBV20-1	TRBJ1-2	TGCAGTGCTAGTGGGACAGGGCCTTACGGCTACACCTTC	CSASGTGPYGYTF
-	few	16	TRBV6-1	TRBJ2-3	TGTGCCAGCAGTCAAGGGGCCAGGGCTGGCACAGATACGCAGTATTTT	CASSQGARAGTDTQYF
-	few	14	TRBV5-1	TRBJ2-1	TGCGCCAGCACCCTGGCTGAGGGTTCTGGTGAGCAGTTCTTC	CASTLAEGSGEQFF
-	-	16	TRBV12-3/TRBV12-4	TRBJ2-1	TGTGCCAGCAGTTTCCTACTCCGGGACTGGCAAAATGAGCAGTTCTTC	CASSFLLRDWQNEQFF
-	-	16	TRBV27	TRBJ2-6	TGTGCCAGCAGTCCCCTAGAGTTCTCTGGGGCCAACGTCCTGACTTTC	CASSPLEFSGANVLTF
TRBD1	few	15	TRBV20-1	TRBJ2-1	TGCAGTGCTAGAAACGACAGGGAGTCCTACAATGAGCAGTTCTTC	CSARNDRESYNEQFF
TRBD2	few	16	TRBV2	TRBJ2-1	TGTGCCAGCAGTGAAGAGGGACTAGCGGGGACCAATGAGCAGTTCTTC	CASSEEGLAGTNEQFF
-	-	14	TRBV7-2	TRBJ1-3	TGTGCCAGCAGTCAGACCAGCTCTGGAAACACCATATATTTT	CASSQTSSGNTIYF
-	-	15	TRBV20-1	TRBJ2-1	TGCAGTGCTAGAGAGTTAAGCGGGCCTTACAATGAGCAGTTCTTC	CSARELSGPYNEQFF
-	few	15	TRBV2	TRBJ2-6	TGTGCCAGCAGTGAACGCGGCTCTGGGGCCAACGTCCTGACTTTC	CASSERGSGANVLTF
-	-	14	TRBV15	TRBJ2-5	TGTGCCACCAGCAGAGGGATAGGGAAAGAGACCCAGTACTTC	CATSRGIGKETQYF
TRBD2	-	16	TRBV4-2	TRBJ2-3	TGTGCCAGCAGCCAACTCACTAGCGGGAGGGCTGATACGCAGTATTTT	CASSQLTSGRADTQYF
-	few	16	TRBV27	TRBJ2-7	TGTGCCAGCAGTCGAGACCACCAGGGAGTGGGATACGAGCAGTACTTC	CASSRDHQGVGYEQYF
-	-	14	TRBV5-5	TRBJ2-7	TGTGCCAGCAGCTTGGTGGGGGACCTCTTCGAGCAGTACTTC	CASSLVGDLFEQYF
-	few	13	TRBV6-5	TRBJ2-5	TGTGCCAGCAGTTACCGAAATACCGAGACCCAGTACTTC	CASSYRNTETQYF
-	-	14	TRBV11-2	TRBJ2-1	TGTGCCAGCAGGACCGGGACTCCAAACAATGAGCAGTTCTTC	CASRTGTPNNEQFF
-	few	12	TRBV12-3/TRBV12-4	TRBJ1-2	TGTGCCAGCAGTGCAGGGGTTCCGGGCTACACCTTC	CASSAGVPGYTF
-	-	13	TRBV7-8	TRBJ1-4	TGTGCCAGCAGCTTAGACAGAGATGAAAAACTGTTTTTT	CASSLDRDEKLFF
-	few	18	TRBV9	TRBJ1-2	TGTGCCAGCAGCTCCCCCCTGGGAGGGAAGTGGAGCAACTATGGCTACACCTTC	CASSSPLGGKWSNYGYTF
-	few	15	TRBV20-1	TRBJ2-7	TGCAGTCCTATAATAAGTGTAGAACCCTACTACGAGCAGTACTTC	CSPIISVEPYYEQYF
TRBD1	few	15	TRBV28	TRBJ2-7	TGTGCCAGCAGTTCGGGACAGGGTCGGAACTACGAGCAGTACTTC	CASSSGQGRNYEQYF
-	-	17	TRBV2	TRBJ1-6	TGTGCCAGCAGTCAAGAGTTGGTCGGACCATTAATTCAGGCCCTCCACTTT	CASSQELVGPLIQALHF
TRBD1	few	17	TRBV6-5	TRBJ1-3	TGTGCCAGCAGTTACGGACAGGGGCCGTTCTCTGGAAACACCATATATTTT	CASSYGQGPFSGNTIYF
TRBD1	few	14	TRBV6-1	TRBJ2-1	TGTGCCAGCAGCCGGGACAGGGGATTTGATGAGCAGTTCTTC	CASSRDRGFDEQFF
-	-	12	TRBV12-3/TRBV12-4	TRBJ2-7	TGTGCCAGCAGTTCCGCAGGGAACGAGCAGTACTTC	CASSSAGNEQYF
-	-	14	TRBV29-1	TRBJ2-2	TGCAGCGTTGAGAATCCCTCGAACACCGGGGAGCTGTTTTTT	CSVENPSNTGELFF
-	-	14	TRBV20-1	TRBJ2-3	TGCAGTGCTGCCGGGACACCTCGGACAGATACGCAGTATTTT	CSAAGTPRTDTQYF
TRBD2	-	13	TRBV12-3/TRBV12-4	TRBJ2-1	TGTGCCAGCAGGGCTAGCGGGGGTAATGAGCAGTTCTTC	CASRASGGNEQFF
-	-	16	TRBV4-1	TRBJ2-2	TGCGCCAGCAGCCAAGAGGCACCGCCGAACACCGGGGAGCTGTTTTTT	CASSQEAPPNTGELFF
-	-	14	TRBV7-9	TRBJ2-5	TGTGCCAGCAGCTTAGTAGGGGGTACAGAGACCCAGTACTTC	CASSLVGGTETQYF
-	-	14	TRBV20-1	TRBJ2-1	TGCAGTGCTAGAGTAGGAGGGTTCTACAATGAGCAGTTCTTC	CSARVGGFYNEQFF
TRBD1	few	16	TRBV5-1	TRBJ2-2	TGCGCCAGCAGCACATATGGGACAGTTAACACCGGGGAGCTGTTTTTT	CASSTYGTVNTGELFF
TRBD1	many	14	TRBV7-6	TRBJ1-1	TGTGCCAGCAGCCCACAGGGGGCAAGGACTGAAGCTTTCTTT	CASSPQGARTEAFF
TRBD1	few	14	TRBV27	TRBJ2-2	TGTGCCAGCAGGACAGGGACGGGCACCGGGGAGCTGTTTTTT	CASRTGTGTGELFF
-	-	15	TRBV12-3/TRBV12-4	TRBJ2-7	TGTGCCAGCAGTTTTAGGACAGTCAGTCCCTACGAGCAGTACTTC	CASSFRTVSPYEQYF
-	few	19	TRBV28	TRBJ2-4	TGTGCCAGCACCTCCAAACACCGGGCCCCCTCTCTAGCCAAAAACATTCAGTACTTC	CASTSKHRAPSLAKNIQYF
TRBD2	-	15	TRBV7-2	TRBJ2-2	TGTGCCAGCAGCTTAGAGTCGCGGGGGGCCGGGGAGCTGTTTTTT	CASSLESRGAGELFF
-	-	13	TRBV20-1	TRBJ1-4	TGCAGTGCGACCCAGAGGAGTAATGAAAAACTGTTTTTT	CSATQRSNEKLFF
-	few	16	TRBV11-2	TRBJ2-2	TGTGCCAGCAGCAAACGGACCGTTGCGAACACCGGGGAGCTGTTTTTT	CASSKRTVANTGELFF
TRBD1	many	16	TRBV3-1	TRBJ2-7	TGTGCCAGCAGCCGAAAAACCGGGACAGGGGATTGGGAGCAGTACTTC	CASSRKTGTGDWEQYF
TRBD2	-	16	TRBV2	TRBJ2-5	TGTGCCAGCAAGAGACTAGCGGGGGGACGCCAAGAGACCCAGTACTTC	CASKRLAGGRQETQYF
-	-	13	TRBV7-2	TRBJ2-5	TGTGCCAGCAGTGGACGGATTCTTGAGACCCAGTACTTC	CASSGRILETQYF
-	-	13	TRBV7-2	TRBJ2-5	TGTGCCAGCAGCCCCCGATGGGAAGAGACCCAGTACTTC	CASSPRWEETQYF
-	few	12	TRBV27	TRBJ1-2	TGTGCCAGCGGCACAGGGTCGGGTGGCTACACCTTC	CASGTGSGGYTF
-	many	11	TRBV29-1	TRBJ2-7	TGCAGCGTTGAGTTGTTCTACGAGCAGTACTTC	CSVELFYEQYF
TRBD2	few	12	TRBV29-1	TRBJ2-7	TGCAGCGTTGTGCGGGGGGGCTACGAGCAGTACTTC	CSVVRGGYEQYF
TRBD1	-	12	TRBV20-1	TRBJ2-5	TGCAGTGCTCCAGGGACAGAAGAGACCCAGTACTTC	CSAPGTEETQYF
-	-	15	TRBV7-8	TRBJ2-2	TGTGCCAGCAGCTCAAGCCTTACGAACACCGGGGAGCTGTTTTTT	CASSSSLTNTGELFF
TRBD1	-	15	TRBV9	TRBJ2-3	TGTGCCAGCAGCGCTCAGGGGGCAAGCACAGATACGCAGTATTTT	CASSAQGASTDTQYF